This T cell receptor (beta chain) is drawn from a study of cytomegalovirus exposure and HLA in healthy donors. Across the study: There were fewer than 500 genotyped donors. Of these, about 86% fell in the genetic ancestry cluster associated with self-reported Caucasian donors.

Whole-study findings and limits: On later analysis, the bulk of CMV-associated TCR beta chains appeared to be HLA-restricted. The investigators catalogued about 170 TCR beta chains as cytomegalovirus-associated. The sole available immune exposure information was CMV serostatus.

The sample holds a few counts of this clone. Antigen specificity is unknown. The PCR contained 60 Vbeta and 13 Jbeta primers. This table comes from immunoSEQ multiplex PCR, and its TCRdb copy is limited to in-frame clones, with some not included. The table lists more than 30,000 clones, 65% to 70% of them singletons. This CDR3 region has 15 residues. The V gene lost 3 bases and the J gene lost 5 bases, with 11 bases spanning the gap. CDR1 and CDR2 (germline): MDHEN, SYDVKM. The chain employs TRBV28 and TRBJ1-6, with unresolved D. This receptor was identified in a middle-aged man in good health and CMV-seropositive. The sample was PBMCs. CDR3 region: CASSFAGLHNSPLHF. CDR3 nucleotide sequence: TGTGCCAGCAGTTTTGCCGGACTCCATAATTCACCCCTCCACTTT.